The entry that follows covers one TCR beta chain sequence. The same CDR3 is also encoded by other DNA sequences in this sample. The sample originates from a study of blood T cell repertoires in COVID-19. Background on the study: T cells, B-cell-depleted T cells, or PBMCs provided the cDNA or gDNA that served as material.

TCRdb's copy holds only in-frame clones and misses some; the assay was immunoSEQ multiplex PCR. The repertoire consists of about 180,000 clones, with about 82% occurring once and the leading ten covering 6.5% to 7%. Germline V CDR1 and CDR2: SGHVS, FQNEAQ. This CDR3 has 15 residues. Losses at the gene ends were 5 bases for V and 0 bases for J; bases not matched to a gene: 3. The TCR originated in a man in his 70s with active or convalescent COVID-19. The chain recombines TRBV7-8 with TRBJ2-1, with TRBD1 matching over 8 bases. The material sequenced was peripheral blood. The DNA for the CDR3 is TGTGCCAGCAGCCTAACAGGGGGCTCCTACAATGAGCAGTTCTTC. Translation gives CASSLTGGSYNEQFF.